This TCR beta chain emerged from a study of blood T cell repertoires in COVID-19. Looking at the study overall: Acute and convalescent COVID-19 specimens originated in the United States, Italy and Spain. T cells, B-cell-depleted T cells, or PBMCs provided the cDNA or gDNA that served as material.

The germline gives CDR1 MRHNA, CDR2 SNTAGT. After removal of 1 base from V and 2 bases from J, the junction contained 11 bases not matched to a gene. This CDR3 comprises 18 residues. This table comes from immunoSEQ multiplex PCR, and its TCRdb copy is limited to in-frame clones, with some not included. The sample consists of 200,000 or so clones, more than 75% of them appearing once. This clone came up a few times. The source is a man in his fifties or sixties who had recovered from COVID-19. The chain recombines TRBV6-4 with TRBJ2-1; TRBD1 aligns across 7 bases. The sample taken for sequencing was peripheral blood. The CDR3: CASSDCRQGSHPYNEQFF. The CDR3 DNA follows: TGTGCCAGCAGTGACTGCCGACAGGGCTCGCACCCCTACAATGAGCAGTTCTTC.